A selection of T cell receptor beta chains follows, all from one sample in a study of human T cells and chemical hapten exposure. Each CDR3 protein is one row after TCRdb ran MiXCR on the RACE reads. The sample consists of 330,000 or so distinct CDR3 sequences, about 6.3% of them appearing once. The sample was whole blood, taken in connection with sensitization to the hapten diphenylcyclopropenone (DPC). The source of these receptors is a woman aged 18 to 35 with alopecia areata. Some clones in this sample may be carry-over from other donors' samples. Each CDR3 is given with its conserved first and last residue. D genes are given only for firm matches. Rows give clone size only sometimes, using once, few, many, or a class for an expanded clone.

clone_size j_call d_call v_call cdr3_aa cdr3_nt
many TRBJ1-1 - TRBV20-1 CSARSPGTSEAFF TGCAGTGCCAGGAGCCCAGGTACCTCTGAAGCTTTCTTT
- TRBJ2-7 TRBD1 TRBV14 CASSQGTGQGAEQYF TGTGCCAGCAGCCAAGGGACGGGACAGGGGGCCGAGCAGTACTTC
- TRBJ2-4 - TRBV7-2 CASSVRAGIGKNIQYF TGTGCCAGCAGCGTTAGAGCGGGTATCGGCAAAAACATTCAGTACTTC
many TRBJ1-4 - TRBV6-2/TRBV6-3 CASSYEGHRNEKLFF TGTGCCAGCAGTTACGAGGGCCACCGCAACGAAAAACTGTTTTTT
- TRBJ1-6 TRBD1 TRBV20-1 CSARELDRGFYNSPLHF TGCAGTGCTAGAGAGTTGGACAGGGGGTTTTATAATTCACCCCTCCACTTT
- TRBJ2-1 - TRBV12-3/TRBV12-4 CASSFYAGPGNEQFF TGTGCCAGCAGTTTTTACGCGGGCCCAGGGAATGAGCAGTTCTTC
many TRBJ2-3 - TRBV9 CASSVVEVDTQYF TGTGCCAGCAGCGTAGTGGAAGTGGATACGCAGTATTTT
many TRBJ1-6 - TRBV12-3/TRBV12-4 CASRLSDRSNSPLHF TGTGCCAGCAGACTCAGTGACAGGAGCAATTCACCCCTCCACTTT
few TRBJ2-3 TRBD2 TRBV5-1 CASSSGRGGRTDTQYF TGCGCCAGCAGCTCCGGCCGGGGGGGTCGCACAGATACGCAGTATTTT
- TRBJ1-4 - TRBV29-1 CSVEDPTDSNEKLFF TGCAGCGTTGAAGATCCGACGGACTCTAATGAAAAACTGTTTTTT
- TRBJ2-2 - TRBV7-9 CASSRPGDGELFF TGTGCCAGCAGCCGACCGGGAGACGGGGAGCTGTTTTTT
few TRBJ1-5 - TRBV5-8 CASRPDRYQPQHF TGTGCCAGCAGGCCTGACAGATATCAGCCCCAGCATTTT
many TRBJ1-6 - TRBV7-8 CASSLRQNNSPLHF TGTGCCAGCAGCTTAAGACAGAATAATTCACCCCTCCACTTT
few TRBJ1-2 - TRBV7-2 CASSLAAAYGYTF TGTGCCAGCAGCTTAGCGGCGGCCTATGGCTACACCTTC
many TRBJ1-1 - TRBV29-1 CSVDYGGRGAFF TGCAGCGTTGATTACGGGGGCCGAGGGGCTTTCTTT
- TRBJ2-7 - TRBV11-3 CASSLDSRHEQYF TGTGCCAGCAGCTTAGACAGCCGGCACGAGCAGTACTTC
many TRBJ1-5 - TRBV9 CASSVDSVSLPQHF TGTGCCAGCAGCGTAGATTCCGTTTCGCTGCCCCAGCATTTT
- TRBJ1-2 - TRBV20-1 CSARRGRDYAYTF TGCAGTGCTAGACGGGGCAGGGACTATGCCTACACCTTC
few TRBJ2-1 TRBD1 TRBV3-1 CASRQRDRADEQFF TGTGCCAGCAGACAACGGGACAGGGCGGATGAGCAGTTCTTC
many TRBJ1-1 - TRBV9 CASSYAMNTEAFF TGTGCCAGCAGCTATGCTATGAACACTGAAGCTTTCTTT
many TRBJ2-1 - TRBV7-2 CASSLRREAYNEQFF TGTGCCAGCAGCTTGAGACGGGAAGCCTACAATGAGCAGTTCTTC
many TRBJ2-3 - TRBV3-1 CASSQDTGAAGDTQYF TGTGCCAGCAGCCAAGATACCGGAGCTGCGGGAGATACGCAGTATTTT
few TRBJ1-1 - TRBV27 CASSLQGHPITEAFF TGTGCCAGCAGTTTACAGGGACATCCCATCACTGAAGCTTTCTTT
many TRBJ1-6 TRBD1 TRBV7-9 CASSLAGQGAFNSPLHF TGTGCCAGCAGCTTAGCCGGACAGGGGGCTTTCAATTCACCCCTCCACTTT
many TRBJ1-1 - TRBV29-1 CSFTDNAGYQAFF TGCAGCTTTACTGATAACGCGGGCTATCAAGCTTTCTTT
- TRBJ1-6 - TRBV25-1 CASSESLFRNSPLHF TGTGCCAGCAGTGAAAGTCTGTTTCGGAATTCACCCCTCCACTTT
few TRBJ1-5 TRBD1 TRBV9 CASSPEGQGYQPQHF TGTGCCAGCAGCCCCGAGGGACAGGGGTATCAGCCCCAGCATTTT
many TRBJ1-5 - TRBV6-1 CASSDSRSNQPQHF TGTGCCAGCAGTGATTCACGTAGCAATCAGCCCCAGCATTTT
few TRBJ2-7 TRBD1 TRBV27 CASSLSPGQDYEQYF TGTGCCAGCAGTTTATCGCCGGGACAGGACTACGAGCAGTACTTC
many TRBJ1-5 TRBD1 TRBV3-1 CASSRGDRSNQPQHF TGTGCCAGCAGCCGCGGGGACAGGAGCAATCAGCCCCAGCATTTT
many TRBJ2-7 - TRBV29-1 CSARGDYEQYF TGCAGCGCCCGAGGGGACTACGAGCAGTACTTC
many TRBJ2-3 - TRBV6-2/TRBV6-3 CASSPAKAGTDTQYF TGTGCCAGCAGTCCCGCCAAGGCAGGCACAGATACGCAGTATTTT
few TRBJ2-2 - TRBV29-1 CSTSRRTGELFF TGCAGCACCTCTCGGCGGACCGGGGAGCTGTTTTTT
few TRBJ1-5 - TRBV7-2 CASSSRGGGQPQHF TGTGCCAGCAGCTCCAGGGGAGGGGGACAGCCCCAGCATTTT
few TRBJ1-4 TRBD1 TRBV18 CASSPPIPGTGGEKLFF TGTGCCAGCTCACCACCGATTCCGGGGACAGGGGGAGAAAAACTGTTTTTT
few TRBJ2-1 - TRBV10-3 CAISESVRYSYNEQFF TGTGCCATCAGTGAGTCGGTGCGGTACTCCTACAATGAGCAGTTCTTC
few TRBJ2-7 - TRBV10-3 CAISPPSGDEQYF TGTGCCATCAGTCCTCCGTCTGGGGACGAGCAGTACTTC
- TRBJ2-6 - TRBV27 CASSTSGGLSGANVLTF TGTGCCAGCAGCACGTCAGGGGGGCTCTCTGGGGCCAACGTCCTGACTTTC
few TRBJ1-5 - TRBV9 CASSVGGQGENQPQHF TGTGCCAGCAGCGTAGGGGGGCAGGGAGAGAATCAGCCCCAGCATTTT
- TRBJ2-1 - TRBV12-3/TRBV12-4 CASSLPGRVLWEQFF TGTGCCAGCAGCCTACCGGGGAGAGTTCTATGGGAGCAGTTCTTC
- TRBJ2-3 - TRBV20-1 CSASDGGTSTDTQYF TGCAGTGCCTCCGATGGGGGGACTAGCACAGATACGCAGTATTTT
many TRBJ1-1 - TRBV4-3 CASSLRARVKAFF TGCGCCAGCAGCCTTCGAGCCAGGGTGAAAGCTTTCTTT
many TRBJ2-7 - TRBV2 CASSGRGEQYF TGTGCCAGCAGTGGTCGGGGTGAGCAGTACTTC
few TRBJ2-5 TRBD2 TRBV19 CASSWAGEQETQYF TGTGCCAGTAGTTGGGCGGGGGAACAAGAGACCCAGTACTTC
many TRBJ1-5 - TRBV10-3 CAISGDTSNQPQHF TGTGCTATCAGTGGGGACACGAGCAATCAGCCCCAGCATTTT
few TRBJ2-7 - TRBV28 CASSLGGITYEQYF TGTGCCAGCAGTTTAGGGGGGATTACCTACGAGCAGTACTTC
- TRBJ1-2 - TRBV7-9 CASSLDEGWYGYTF TGTGCCAGCAGCTTAGACGAGGGATGGTATGGCTACACCTTC
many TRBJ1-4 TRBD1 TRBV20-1 CSASDPGQGREKLFF TGCAGTGCTAGCGACCCGGGACAGGGGCGTGAAAAACTGTTTTTT
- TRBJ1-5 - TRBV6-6 CASSYDVAHSRQPQHF TGTGCCAGCAGTTACGATGTAGCCCATAGCAGACAGCCCCAGCATTTT
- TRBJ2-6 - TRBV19 CASIGVSGANVLTF TGTGCCAGTATCGGAGTCTCTGGGGCCAACGTCCTGACTTTC
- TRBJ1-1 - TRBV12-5 CASGLAPSDTEAFF TGTGCTAGTGGTTTAGCCCCTAGTGACACTGAAGCTTTCTTT
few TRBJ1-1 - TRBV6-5 CASSWGVETEAFF TGTGCCAGTTCATGGGGGGTTGAGACTGAAGCTTTCTTT
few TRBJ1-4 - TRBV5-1 CASRVTQDPGIFEKLFF TGCGCCAGCAGAGTAACCCAAGACCCAGGCATTTTTGAAAAACTGTTTTTT
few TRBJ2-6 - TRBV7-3 CASSPQSGGANVLTF TGTGCCAGCAGCCCCCAGAGTGGTGGGGCCAACGTCCTGACTTTC